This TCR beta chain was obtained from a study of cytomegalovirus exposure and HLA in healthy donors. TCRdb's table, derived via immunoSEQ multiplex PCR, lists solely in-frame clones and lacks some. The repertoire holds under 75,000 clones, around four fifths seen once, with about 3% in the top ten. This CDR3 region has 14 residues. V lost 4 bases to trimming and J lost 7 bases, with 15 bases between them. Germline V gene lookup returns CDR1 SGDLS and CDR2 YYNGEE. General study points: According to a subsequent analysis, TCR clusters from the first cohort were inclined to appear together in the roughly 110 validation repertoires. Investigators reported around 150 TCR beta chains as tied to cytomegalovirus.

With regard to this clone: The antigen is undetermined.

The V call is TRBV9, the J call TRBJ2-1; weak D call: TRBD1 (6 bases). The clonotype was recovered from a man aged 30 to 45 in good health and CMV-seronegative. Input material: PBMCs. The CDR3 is CASSKQGFENEQFF. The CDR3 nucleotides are TGTGCCAGCAGCAAACAGGGTTTTGAGAATGAGCAGTTCTTC.